A selection of T cell receptor beta chains follows, all from one sample in a study of T cell repertoires in cytomegalovirus infection. TCRdb re-analysed the reads in MiXCR, keeping a single row per CDR3 protein. The data hold 150,000 or so distinct CDR3 sequences, with roughly 20% observed a single time. For these TCRs, the target antigens are not known. The sequencing used CD8+ T cells from cultured PBMCs, collected from culture after CMV antigen stimulation. The origin of the receptors is a human donor in good health (CMV status not recorded). Some clones in this sample may be carry-over from other donors' samples. Both conserved end residues are part of each CDR3. A D gene is named only where the DNA matches it firmly. A clone size is listed for some rows: how often the clone was seen (once, few, many), or a class if it is expanded.

j_gene | d_gene | v_gene | abundance | CDR3aa | CDR3nt
TRBJ1-4 | - | TRBV7-8 | few | CASSTHPGQITNEKLFF | TGTGCCAGCAGCACGCACCCCGGACAGATAACTAATGAAAAACTGTTTTTT
TRBJ1-6 | - | TRBV4-1 | few | CASSQGGNSPLHF | TGCGCCAGCAGCCAAGGAGGGAATTCACCCCTCCACTTT
TRBJ1-1 | TRBD1 | TRBV19 | few | CASSLQGARLAEAFF | TGTGCCAGTAGTCTACAGGGGGCGCGTTTGGCTGAAGCTTTCTTT
TRBJ1-2 | - | TRBV4-1 | few | CASSQDAGNSYGYTF | TGCGCCAGCAGCCAAGATGCAGGGAATAGCTATGGCTACACCTTC
TRBJ1-4 | - | TRBV7-8 | few | CASSLALRKDGEKLFF | TGTGCCAGCAGCTTAGCACTTAGAAAGGACGGGGAAAAACTGTTTTTT
TRBJ2-7 | TRBD1 | TRBV13 | few | CASSRTPGQGYYEQYF | TGTGCCAGCAGCCGAACACCGGGACAGGGCTACTACGAGCAGTACTTC
TRBJ2-3 | - | TRBV4-3 | - | CASSQVLGGTDTQYF | TGCGCCAGCAGCCAAGTATTGGGTGGCACAGATACGCAGTATTTT
TRBJ2-3 | TRBD1 | TRBV19 | - | CASSTPPDRSTDTQYF | TGTGCCAGTAGTACGCCCCCGGACAGGAGCACAGATACGCAGTATTTT
TRBJ2-7 | TRBD1 | TRBV7-6 | - | CASSRPGGASDEQYF | TGTGCCAGCAGCCGCCCAGGGGGCGCATCGGACGAGCAGTACTTC
TRBJ1-2 | - | TRBV5-1 | - | CASSLSGQGADGYTF | TGCGCCAGCAGCTTGTCCGGGCAAGGGGCAGATGGCTACACCTTC
TRBJ1-3 | TRBD1 | TRBV29-1 | - | CSALQGTGNTIYF | TGCAGCGCTCTACAGGGGACTGGAAACACCATATATTTT
TRBJ1-2 | TRBD1 | TRBV6-2/TRBV6-3 | few | CASMTGGISTYGYTF | TGTGCCAGCATGACAGGGGGAATCTCCACCTATGGCTACACCTTC
TRBJ2-3 | TRBD1 | TRBV20-1 | - | CSAGDRGTDTQYF | TGCAGTGCTGGGGACAGGGGCACAGATACGCAGTATTTT
TRBJ2-2 | - | TRBV4-1 | - | CASSQGRFNTGELFF | TGCGCCAGCAGCCAAGGGAGGTTTAACACCGGGGAGCTGTTTTTT
TRBJ1-4 | - | TRBV4-3 | few | CASSPTLWEKLFF | TGCGCCAGCAGCCCGACGTTGTGGGAAAAACTGTTTTTT
TRBJ2-6 | - | TRBV4-3 | - | CASSQDSVESGANVLTF | TGCGCCAGCAGCCAAGATAGCGTCGAGTCTGGGGCCAACGTCCTGACTTTC
TRBJ1-2 | - | TRBV12-3/TRBV12-4 | - | CASSPGITNYGYTF | TGTGCCAGCAGTCCCGGGATTACTAACTATGGCTACACCTTC
TRBJ1-5 | - | TRBV7-6 | - | CAISPGRGSNQPQHF | TGTGCCATCAGCCCAGGGCGGGGCAGCAATCAGCCCCAGCATTTT
TRBJ2-1 | TRBD2 | TRBV7-9 | many | CASSRTSGSRRGNEQFF | TGTGCCAGCAGCCGGACTAGCGGGAGCAGGAGAGGCAATGAGCAGTTCTTC
TRBJ1-2 | - | TRBV6-6 | - | CASSPGPGPGYTF | TGTGCCAGCAGTCCGGGACCCGGGCCAGGCTACACCTTC
TRBJ2-1 | - | TRBV7-9 | few | CASSLATTNSYNEQFF | TGTGCCAGCAGCTTAGCTACTACGAACTCCTACAATGAGCAGTTCTTC
TRBJ1-1 | - | TRBV11-2 | - | CASSVSGTEAFF | TGTGCCAGCAGCGTATCTGGCACTGAAGCTTTCTTT
TRBJ2-5 | TRBD1 | TRBV7-9 | few | CASIFSFGDRGQETQYF | TGTGCCAGCATCTTTTCCTTCGGGGACAGGGGGCAAGAGACCCAGTACTTC
TRBJ1-2 | - | TRBV6-5 | - | CASSYSGTTDPNYGYTF | TGTGCCAGCAGTTACTCGGGTACGACGGATCCTAACTATGGCTACACCTTC
TRBJ2-4 | TRBD2 | TRBV7-8 | - | CASRPGTSGAEAKNIQYF | TGTGCCAGCAGACCCGGGACTAGCGGGGCGGAAGCCAAAAACATTCAGTACTTC